The T cell receptor beta chain described here comes from a study of T cell responses to AZD1222 COVID-19 vaccine. Study observations and caveats: Donors were mostly white British, more females; clonal diversity possibly underestimated.

The CDR3 is 14 residues long. The germline V gene encodes CDR1 SGHTA and CDR2 FQGTGA. V was shortened by 5 bases and J by 3 bases, with 13 bases between the two germline ends. With respect to this clone: Its antigen remains unknown.

Profiling relied on immunoSEQ multiplex PCR, and the TCRdb table lists in-frame clones only, not all of them. The sample has about 140,000 clones. This sequence joins TRBV7-3 and TRBJ2-5, with a tentative D call TRBD2 (6 bases). The receptor was derived from an adult in good health. Sequencing input: peripheral blood. The CDR3: CASSPRGTEETQYF. The CDR3, as DNA: TGTGCCAGCAGCCCACGCGGGACGGAAGAGACCCAGTACTTC.